Listed below are T cell receptor beta chains from one sample, sequenced in a study of blood T cell repertoires in COVID-19. Generated by immunoSEQ multiplex PCR, the TCRdb table keeps only in-frame clones and is missing some. The table includes 150,000 to 200,000 clones, 80% detected once. Sequencing was performed on peripheral blood. These receptors originate from a man in his 60s with acute or convalescent COVID-19. The CDR3 runs from the conserved cysteine through the conserved F or W. D genes are given only for firm matches. Size is stated for part of the rows, as once, few or many counts, or as a class when the clone is expanded.

J gene: TRBJ1-6; D gene: TRBD1; clone size: -; V gene: TRBV10-3; CDR3 DNA: TGTGCCACACAGGGGGGGAATTCACCCCTCCACTTT; CDR3 protein: CATQGGNSPLHF
J gene: TRBJ1-5; D gene: -; clone size: -; V gene: TRBV7-8; CDR3 DNA: TGTGCCAGCAGCTTAGCGTCCCTGTTTGGGGCTAGCAATCAGCCCCAGCATTTT; CDR3 protein: CASSLASLFGASNQPQHF
J gene: TRBJ2-3; D gene: -; clone size: -; V gene: TRBV7-2; CDR3 DNA: TGTGCCAGCAGCTCCTCTAGCACAGATACGCAGTATTTT; CDR3 protein: CASSSSSTDTQYF
J gene: TRBJ2-2; D gene: -; clone size: -; V gene: TRBV15; CDR3 DNA: TGTGCCACCAGCAGAGCCCAACTTTTCCGGGACACCGGGGAGCTGTTTTTT; CDR3 protein: CATSRAQLFRDTGELFF
J gene: TRBJ1-1; D gene: TRBD1; clone size: -; V gene: TRBV6-6; CDR3 DNA: TGTGCCAGCAGTTACACAGGGGGGAACACTGAAGCTTTCTTT; CDR3 protein: CASSYTGGNTEAFF
J gene: TRBJ1-4; D gene: TRBD1; clone size: few; V gene: TRBV28; CDR3 DNA: TGTGCCAGCAGCAGGACAGGGGTTGGGGTTACAACTAATGAAAAACTGTTTTTT; CDR3 protein: CASSRTGVGVTTNEKLFF
J gene: TRBJ2-1; D gene: TRBD2; clone size: few; V gene: TRBV2; CDR3 DNA: TGTGCCAGCAGTGAACACCCCAGCGGGAGTTACAATGAGCAGTTCTTC; CDR3 protein: CASSEHPSGSYNEQFF
J gene: TRBJ1-1; D gene: TRBD1; clone size: -; V gene: TRBV24-1; CDR3 DNA: TGTGCCACCAGTGACTCGGGGACAGGAGAAGCTTTCTTT; CDR3 protein: CATSDSGTGEAFF
J gene: TRBJ1-2; D gene: -; clone size: -; V gene: TRBV12-3/TRBV12-4; CDR3 DNA: TGTGCCAGCAGTTTAGCCCCGGTCGCGGGCTACACCTTC; CDR3 protein: CASSLAPVAGYTF
J gene: TRBJ1-6; D gene: -; clone size: once; V gene: TRBV29-1; CDR3 DNA: TGCAGCTTGGGACAACGGTTTAATTCACCCCTCCACTTT; CDR3 protein: CSLGQRFNSPLHF
J gene: TRBJ2-4; D gene: -; clone size: -; V gene: TRBV9; CDR3 DNA: TGTGCCAGCAGCGTAGACCCAGGGGCCAAAAACATTCAGTACTTC; CDR3 protein: CASSVDPGAKNIQYF
J gene: TRBJ2-5; D gene: -; clone size: -; V gene: TRBV6-2/TRBV6-3; CDR3 DNA: TGTGCCAGCAGTTACGGTGGGGGCGAAGAGACCCAGTACTTC; CDR3 protein: CASSYGGGEETQYF
J gene: TRBJ2-1; D gene: -; clone size: -; V gene: TRBV7-2; CDR3 DNA: TGTGCCAGCAGCTTCCTCGGAGCGTACAATGAGCAGTTCTTC; CDR3 protein: CASSFLGAYNEQFF
J gene: TRBJ2-7; D gene: -; clone size: -; V gene: TRBV9; CDR3 DNA: TGTGCCAGCAGCGTAGTGGGGGGTGAGCAGTACTTC; CDR3 protein: CASSVVGGEQYF
J gene: TRBJ2-7; D gene: TRBD2; clone size: -; V gene: TRBV2; CDR3 DNA: TGTGCCAGCAGGACCCCACTAGCGGGGATGGAGCAGTACTTC; CDR3 protein: CASRTPLAGMEQYF
J gene: TRBJ2-7; D gene: -; clone size: -; V gene: TRBV19; CDR3 DNA: TGTGCCACTCGCGGGCTTAAGAGGGAGCAGTACTTC; CDR3 protein: CATRGLKREQYF
J gene: TRBJ2-3; D gene: TRBD2; clone size: -; V gene: TRBV28; CDR3 DNA: TGTGCCAGCAGTTTACCCGCGGGGGGGCTCTGGGGCACAGATACGCAGTATTTT; CDR3 protein: CASSLPAGGLWGTDTQYF
J gene: TRBJ2-1; D gene: -; clone size: -; V gene: TRBV2; CDR3 DNA: TGTGCCAGCAAGGGGGGGAGCGATGAGCAGTTCTTC; CDR3 protein: CASKGGSDEQFF
J gene: TRBJ2-7; D gene: -; clone size: -; V gene: TRBV30; CDR3 DNA: TGTGCCTGGAGTGCCCCCGGGAGATCCTACGAGCAGTACTTC; CDR3 protein: CAWSAPGRSYEQYF
J gene: TRBJ2-3; D gene: TRBD1; clone size: -; V gene: TRBV29-1; CDR3 DNA: TGCAGCGCCATGACAGGGGGCGCGACAGATACGCAGTATTTT; CDR3 protein: CSAMTGGATDTQYF
J gene: TRBJ1-2; D gene: TRBD1; clone size: -; V gene: TRBV9; CDR3 DNA: TGTGCCAGCAGCGTAGAAACAGGGGCCGCACTACCCTATGGCTACACCTTC; CDR3 protein: CASSVETGAALPYGYTF
J gene: TRBJ2-3; D gene: TRBD2; clone size: -; V gene: TRBV7-3; CDR3 DNA: TGTGCCAGCAGCTTAAGGCTAGCGGGACATAGCACAGATACGCAGTATTTT; CDR3 protein: CASSLRLAGHSTDTQYF
J gene: TRBJ2-1; D gene: TRBD2; clone size: -; V gene: TRBV7-9; CDR3 DNA: TGTGCCAGCAGCTTAGGACTAGCGGGGGGGCTGAATGAGCAGTTCTTC; CDR3 protein: CASSLGLAGGLNEQFF
J gene: TRBJ2-3; D gene: -; clone size: -; V gene: TRBV9; CDR3 DNA: TGTGCCAGCAGCGTAGTAGGGGGCACAGATACGCAGTATTTT; CDR3 protein: CASSVVGGTDTQYF
J gene: TRBJ2-1; D gene: TRBD1; clone size: -; V gene: TRBV27; CDR3 DNA: TGTGCCAGCAGTGACGGGACAGGGCCTTTTTTAAGCTCCTACAATGAGCAGTTCTTC; CDR3 protein: CASSDGTGPFLSSYNEQFF
J gene: TRBJ2-5; D gene: -; clone size: -; V gene: TRBV3-1/TRBV3-2; CDR3 DNA: TGTGCCAGCAGCCAACTAGGGGGAGAGACCCAGTACTTC; CDR3 protein: CASSQLGGETQYF
J gene: TRBJ2-7; D gene: TRBD2; clone size: -; V gene: TRBV6-5; CDR3 DNA: TGTGCCAGCAGTTACGATACTAGCGGTTACTACGAGCAGTACTTC; CDR3 protein: CASSYDTSGYYEQYF
J gene: TRBJ2-1; D gene: TRBD2; clone size: -; V gene: TRBV7-3; CDR3 DNA: TGTGCCAGCAGCTCTCAGGGACTAGCGGGAGTGGGGGCCGGCAATGAGCAGTTCTTC; CDR3 protein: CASSSQGLAGVGAGNEQFF
J gene: TRBJ2-3; D gene: -; clone size: few; V gene: TRBV7-2; CDR3 DNA: TGTGCCAGCAGCTTAGCGCGAACAGTGGCCACAGATACGCAGTATTTT; CDR3 protein: CASSLARTVATDTQYF
J gene: TRBJ2-2; D gene: TRBD1; clone size: -; V gene: TRBV7-3; CDR3 DNA: TGTGCCAGCAGCCCCAACAGGGGGTCGAACACCGGGGAGCTGTTTTTT; CDR3 protein: CASSPNRGSNTGELFF
J gene: TRBJ1-6; D gene: TRBD1; clone size: few; V gene: TRBV19; CDR3 DNA: TGTGCCAGTAGTCCCCGGACAGGGTTTTCGACTCGAGATATTTCACCCCTCCACTTT; CDR3 protein: CASSPRTGFSTRDISPLHF
J gene: TRBJ2-1; D gene: TRBD2; clone size: once; V gene: TRBV6-6; CDR3 DNA: TGTGCCAGCAGTGCGGGGGTCCCCAACAATGAGCAGTTCTTC; CDR3 protein: CASSAGVPNNEQFF
J gene: TRBJ2-3; D gene: TRBD2; clone size: -; V gene: TRBV3-1/TRBV3-2; CDR3 DNA: TGTGCCAGCAGCCAAGAGGGACTAGCGGGGCCCCAGAGCACAGATACGCAGTATTTT; CDR3 protein: CASSQEGLAGPQSTDTQYF
J gene: TRBJ1-2; D gene: TRBD1; clone size: -; V gene: TRBV7-2; CDR3 DNA: TGTGCCAGCAGCTCCGGACAGGAGATCTATGGCTACACCTTC; CDR3 protein: CASSSGQEIYGYTF
J gene: TRBJ1-1; D gene: -; clone size: -; V gene: TRBV4-1; CDR3 DNA: TGCGCCAGCAGCCAAGCCGGGGGGGAAACTGAAGCTTTCTTT; CDR3 protein: CASSQAGGETEAFF
J gene: TRBJ2-1; D gene: TRBD2; clone size: -; V gene: TRBV19; CDR3 DNA: TGTGCCAGCAACAAGGGCGGGAGCACCTACAATGAGCAGTTCTTC; CDR3 protein: CASNKGGSTYNEQFF
J gene: TRBJ2-1; D gene: TRBD2; clone size: -; V gene: TRBV18; CDR3 DNA: TGTGCCAGCTCACCGGAGACTAGCGGGACCAATGAGCAGTTCTTC; CDR3 protein: CASSPETSGTNEQFF
J gene: TRBJ1-2; D gene: TRBD1; clone size: -; V gene: TRBV5-1; CDR3 DNA: TGCGCCAGCAGCCCTGGGACAGGGGGGTCACGCTATGGCTACACCTTC; CDR3 protein: CASSPGTGGSRYGYTF
J gene: TRBJ1-5; D gene: -; clone size: -; V gene: TRBV6-5; CDR3 DNA: TGTGCCAGCAGCAACAGGGTCGGACAGCCCCAGCATTTT; CDR3 protein: CASSNRVGQPQHF
J gene: TRBJ2-5; D gene: TRBD1; clone size: -; V gene: TRBV5-1; CDR3 DNA: TGCGCCAGCAGTTTCGACAGGGTCGAGACCCAGTACTTC; CDR3 protein: CASSFDRVETQYF
J gene: TRBJ2-1; D gene: TRBD2; clone size: -; V gene: TRBV3-1/TRBV3-2; CDR3 DNA: TGTGCCAGCAGCCAAGATAGCGGGAACTCCTACAATGAGCAGTTCTTC; CDR3 protein: CASSQDSGNSYNEQFF
J gene: TRBJ2-2; D gene: -; clone size: -; V gene: TRBV4-1; CDR3 DNA: TGCGCCAGCAGCCAAGGGACAGTGATGGGGCCCACCGGGGAGCTGTTTTTT; CDR3 protein: CASSQGTVMGPTGELFF
J gene: TRBJ2-7; D gene: -; clone size: -; V gene: TRBV12-5; CDR3 DNA: TGTGCTAGTGGTTTCTCCGGGACTTCCTACGAGCAGTACTTC; CDR3 protein: CASGFSGTSYEQYF